Listed below are T cell receptor beta chains from one sample, sequenced in a study of cytomegalovirus exposure and HLA in healthy donors. The method was immunoSEQ multiplex PCR; TCRdb's version includes in-frame clones alone and lacks a portion of them. The sample lists more than 60,000 clones, around 74% occurring once. The sequenced material came from PBMCs. Source of these receptors: a male donor in good health and CMV-seropositive. The CDR3 runs from the conserved cysteine through the conserved F or W. A D gene is named only where the DNA matches it firmly. Clone sizes are given selectively: once, few, many, or a class where the clone is expanded.

abundance	j_gene	v_gene	d_gene	CDR3nt	CDR3aa
.	TRBJ1-5	TRBV7-8	.	TGTGCCAGCAGCCGGACACCAGACCCCAATCAGCCCCAGCATTTT	CASSRTPDPNQPQHF
.	TRBJ1-6	TRBV10-3	.	TGTGCCATCAGCTCGGGTCCCAGTAATTCACCCCTCCACTTT	CAISSGPSNSPLHF
.	TRBJ2-6	TRBV4-3	TRBD1	TGCGCCAGCAGCCAGTACAGGGGCTCTGGGGCCAACGTCCTGACTTTC	CASSQYRGSGANVLTF
.	TRBJ1-2	TRBV6-6	.	TGTGCCAGCAGCCCCGGGAAGGGATACTATGGCTACACCTTC	CASSPGKGYYGYTF
.	TRBJ2-2	TRBV11-2	TRBD2	TGTGCCAGCAGCCCGATCGATAGCGGGGTTACCGGGGAGCTGTTTTTT	CASSPIDSGVTGELFF
.	TRBJ2-5	TRBV30	.	TGTGCCTGGAGTGTCGAGTGGACCCAGTACTTC	CAWSVEWTQYF
.	TRBJ1-2	TRBV30	TRBD1	TGTGCCTGGAGTCGGACAGGGAAGGGCTATGGCTACACCTTC	CAWSRTGKGYGYTF
.	TRBJ2-7	TRBV19	.	TGTGCCAGTAGTGGGAGGAAGGGAGTCCACGAGCAGTACTTC	CASSGRKGVHEQYF
.	TRBJ1-6	TRBV5-1	.	TGCGCCAGCAGCTTGAGTCCCGGCTCCTATAATTCACCCCTCCACTTT	CASSLSPGSYNSPLHF
.	TRBJ1-1	TRBV5-1	.	TGCGCCAGCAGCTTGGCTACGACTTTGAACACTGAAGCTTTCTTT	CASSLATTLNTEAFF
.	TRBJ1-2	TRBV21-1	.	TGTGCCAGCACCGGACAGGGCCGCTCTGGCTACACCTTC	CASTGQGRSGYTF
.	TRBJ2-2	TRBV7-6	TRBD2	TGTGCCAGCAGCCCCACCGGGGGGGGCCGGAACACCGGGGAGCTGTTTTTT	CASSPTGGGRNTGELFF
.	TRBJ2-1	TRBV6-4	.	TGTGCCAGCAGTGACCGGTTTGGTGAGCAGTTCTTC	CASSDRFGEQFF
.	TRBJ2-7	TRBV6-5	TRBD1	TGTGCCAGCAGGGCCGGGACAGTAGCCTACGAGCAGTACTTC	CASRAGTVAYEQYF
.	TRBJ2-2	TRBV5-6	TRBD2	TGTGCCAGCAGCTTGGATGTGACTAGCATCGACACCGGGGAGCTGTTTTTT	CASSLDVTSIDTGELFF
.	TRBJ1-6	TRBV5-1	TRBD1	TGCGCCAGCAGCCCATTCCCGACAGGGGCTAATTCACCCCTCCACTTT	CASSPFPTGANSPLHF
.	TRBJ1-1	TRBV7-9	TRBD1	TGTGCCAGCAGCTTGGAAGGGACAGCGACAACTGAAGCTTTCTTT	CASSLEGTATTEAFF
few	TRBJ2-3	TRBV28	TRBD1	TGTGCCAGCAGTTCCCGGACCTATACAACGACAGGGCCAGATACGCAGTATTTT	CASSSRTYTTTGPDTQYF
.	TRBJ2-1	TRBV2	TRBD2	TGTGCCAGCACCCCTAGCGGCGGTGCCTACAATGAGCAGTTCTTC	CASTPSGGAYNEQFF
.	TRBJ2-1	TRBV5-6	TRBD2	TGTGCCAGCAGCTTAAGCGGGGGCCCCTGGAATGAGCAGTTCTTC	CASSLSGGPWNEQFF
once	TRBJ2-7	TRBV7-9	.	TGTGCCAGCAGCTCGCAGGGGGGACCTTACGAGCAGTACTTC	CASSSQGGPYEQYF
.	TRBJ2-7	TRBV2	TRBD1	TGTGCCAGCAGTGGGGACAGCTCCTACGAGCAGTACTTC	CASSGDSSYEQYF
.	TRBJ1-1	TRBV5-4	TRBD1	TGTGCCAGCAGCTTCGGACAGGGATCAAACACTGAAGCTTTCTTT	CASSFGQGSNTEAFF
.	TRBJ2-1	TRBV7-9	TRBD1	TGTGCCAGCAGCGAGGGACAGGGGGTAGATGAGCAGTTCTTC	CASSEGQGVDEQFF
.	TRBJ1-1	TRBV6-5	.	TGTGCCAGCAGCCTTATTAAGAACACTGAAGCTTTCTTT	CASSLIKNTEAFF
.	TRBJ1-1	TRBV11-2	TRBD1	TGTGCCAGCAGCTCTAGGGACAGGAACACTGAAGCTTTCTTT	CASSSRDRNTEAFF
.	TRBJ2-2	TRBV18	TRBD2	TGTGCCAGCTCACCACGAGGGTATAGCGGGGGGCCGAACACCGGGGAGCTGTTTTTT	CASSPRGYSGGPNTGELFF
.	TRBJ2-1	TRBV11-2	.	TGTGCCAGCAGCCAAGGGGCTGGGAATGAGCAGTTCTTC	CASSQGAGNEQFF
.	TRBJ1-6	TRBV11-2	.	TGTGCCAGCAGCCGACAGAGAAGCTCCTATAATTCACCCCTCCACTTT	CASSRQRSSYNSPLHF
.	TRBJ2-7	TRBV28	TRBD1	TGTGCCAGCAGTTTTCCCCGGGACAGAGGGGAGCAGTACTTC	CASSFPRDRGEQYF
.	TRBJ2-1	TRBV7-8	TRBD1	TGTGCCAGCAGCATCCGGGACAGGGACGTTTATGAGCAGTTCTTC	CASSIRDRDVYEQFF
.	TRBJ1-1	TRBV10-3	.	TGTGCCATCAATACCGTCCAGGGCGTTTTGAAAAACACTGAAGCTTTCTTT	CAINTVQGVLKNTEAFF
.	TRBJ2-7	TRBV13	TRBD1	TGTGCCAGCAGCTTCTCGACAGGGCTAAGTACCTACGAGCAGTACTTC	CASSFSTGLSTYEQYF
.	TRBJ1-6	TRBV28	TRBD1	TGTGCCAGCAGTCGACCCAGGACAGGGGGCCGGTATAATTCACCCCTCCACTTT	CASSRPRTGGRYNSPLHF
.	TRBJ2-2	TRBV4-3	.	TGCGCCAGCAGCCACATGGCAGGGGACGATTTTGGGGAGCTGTTTTTT	CASSHMAGDDFGELFF
.	TRBJ2-1	TRBV19	TRBD2	TGTGCCAGTAGTATCACAAGCGGGGCCTCCTACAATGAGCAGTTCTTC	CASSITSGASYNEQFF
.	TRBJ1-5	TRBV19	.	TGTGCCAGTAGTATACAAGGGGTCAGGCGCTTCAATCAGCCCCAGCATTTT	CASSIQGVRRFNQPQHF
.	TRBJ1-2	TRBV9	TRBD1	TGTGCCAGCAGCGTTGACGGACAGGGCTATGGCTACACCTTC	CASSVDGQGYGYTF
few	TRBJ2-5	TRBV7-9	.	TGTGCCAGCAGCTTAGATGACGCGACTTGGAGAGAGACCCAGTACTTC	CASSLDDATWRETQYF
.	TRBJ2-7	TRBV27	TRBD2	TGTGCCAGCAGTTTATCGATCTCTAGCGGAGGAGACGAGCAGTACTTC	CASSLSISSGGDEQYF
.	TRBJ2-7	TRBV29-1	TRBD1	TGCAGCGTTGTCACAGGGGAAACCTACGAGCAGTACTTC	CSVVTGETYEQYF
.	TRBJ2-2	TRBV27	TRBD2	TGTGCCAGCAAAACGGGGGGGAACACCGGGGAGCTGTTTTTT	CASKTGGNTGELFF
few	TRBJ2-1	TRBV7-2	.	TGTGCCAGCAGCTTAGTCCCCCGTAGCTCCTACAATGAGCAGTTCTTC	CASSLVPRSSYNEQFF
.	TRBJ2-5	TRBV9	TRBD2	TGTGCCAGCAGCGTAGATCGGAGCGGGGGGGAAGAGACCCAGTACTTC	CASSVDRSGGEETQYF
few	TRBJ2-5	TRBV5-1	.	TGCGCCAGCAGCTCCTTAGACTTCCCCGGGGAGACCCAGTACTTC	CASSSLDFPGETQYF
.	TRBJ2-5	TRBV27	TRBD2	TGTGCCAGCATGCCAGCGGGGGGCCAAGAGACCCAGTACTTC	CASMPAGGQETQYF
.	TRBJ2-3	TRBV27	TRBD1	TGTGCCAGCAGTACCCGGGACAGGGCAACAGATACGCAGTATTTT	CASSTRDRATDTQYF
.	TRBJ2-7	TRBV28	.	TGTGCCAGCAGTTTTTGGGCTTACGAGCAGTACTTC	CASSFWAYEQYF